A selection of T cell receptor beta chains follows, all from one sample in a study of post-analysis software for immune sequencing data. TCRdb re-analysed the PCR reads in MiXCR, keeping a single row per CDR3 protein. In the table there are about 540,000 distinct CDR3 sequences, approximately 31% of which are singletons. Specimen: blood. Receptors were obtained from a girl between 2 and 17 years old with multiple sclerosis. Both conserved end residues are part of each CDR3. A D gene is named only where the DNA matches it firmly. Clone size, where shown, is once, few, many, or a class for clones that have expanded.

J,size,V,D,CDR3,DNA
TRBJ2-3,few,TRBV7-3,TRBD2,CASSLTGTSGGTDTQYF,TGTGCCAGCAGCTTAACTGGGACTAGCGGGGGCACAGATACGCAGTATTTT
TRBJ1-1,-,TRBV4-2,-,CASSQDLGFRGGTEAFF,TGTGCCAGCAGCCAAGATCTAGGGTTTAGGGGTGGCACTGAAGCTTTCTTT
TRBJ2-5,-,TRBV20-1,TRBD2,CSAREGLAAETQYF,TGCAGTGCTAGAGAGGGACTAGCAGCAGAGACCCAGTACTTC
TRBJ2-7,-,TRBV29-1,TRBD1,CGVTGGVYEQYF,TGCGGCGTGACAGGGGGCGTATACGAGCAGTACTTC
TRBJ2-7,-,TRBV28,TRBD1,CASSTTGTGGYEQYF,TGTGCCAGCAGTACAACCGGGACAGGGGGCTACGAGCAGTACTTC
TRBJ2-5,few,TRBV21-1,-,CASSKGTEQETQYF,TGTGCCAGCAGCAAAGGGACGGAACAAGAGACCCAGTACTTC
TRBJ2-5,few,TRBV28,-,CASSQNSRTQYF,TGTGCCAGCAGTCAAAACTCAAGGACCCAGTACTTC
TRBJ1-1,few,TRBV9,-,CASSPKDRNTEAFF,TGTGCCAGCAGCCCCAAAGATCGCAACACTGAAGCTTTCTTT
TRBJ2-7,-,TRBV13,-,CASSPPRAGTNSYEQYF,TGTGCCAGCAGCCCCCCCCGTGCGGGGACGAACTCCTACGAGCAGTACTTC
TRBJ2-3,once,TRBV20-1,TRBD2,CSARAASGGAKDTQYF,TGCAGTGCTAGGGCGGCCAGCGGGGGGGCAAAAGATACGCAGTATTTT
TRBJ2-5,many,TRBV10-3,-,CASGIGETQYF,TGTGCCTCCGGGATCGGCGAGACCCAGTACTTC
TRBJ2-3,-,TRBV6-6,TRBD1,CASGKGQGVTDTQYF,TGTGCCAGCGGAAAGGGACAGGGTGTGACAGATACGCAGTATTTT
TRBJ2-5,-,TRBV12-3/TRBV12-4,TRBD2,CASSGGIGTQYF,TGTGCCAGCAGCGGGGGGATAGGGACCCAGTACTTC
TRBJ2-3,few,TRBV20-1,-,CSARSAGISTDTQYF,TGCAGTGCTAGAAGCGCGGGTATAAGCACAGATACGCAGTATTTT
TRBJ1-1,once,TRBV27,TRBD1,CASSPRTGWTEAFF,TGTGCCAGCAGTCCCAGGACAGGGTGGACTGAAGCTTTCTTT
TRBJ2-4,few,TRBV9,-,CASSVTEDEQYF,TGTGCCAGCAGCGTAACAGAAGATGAGCAGTACTTC
TRBJ1-1,-,TRBV29-1,-,CSVGKVRTMNTEAFF,TGCAGCGTTGGAAAGGTGAGGACTATGAACACTGAAGCTTTCTTT
TRBJ2-3,-,TRBV20-1,TRBD2,CSASLIAGGLDTQYF,TGCAGTGCTAGTTTGATAGCGGGGGGGCTCGATACGCAGTATTTT
TRBJ2-1,-,TRBV5-1,-,CASSWRDGSYNEQFF,TGCGCCAGCAGCTGGAGGGACGGCTCCTACAATGAGCAGTTCTTC
TRBJ1-2,-,TRBV12-3/TRBV12-4,-,CASTHRVGGYTF,TGTGCCAGCACGCACAGGGTCGGAGGCTACACCTTC
TRBJ2-3,-,TRBV6-5,-,CALESSSTDTQYF,TGTGCTCTTGAGTCCTCTAGCACAGATACGCAGTATTTT
TRBJ1-2,-,TRBV5-1,-,CASSVDGDNYGYTF,TGCGCCAGCAGCGTAGACGGAGACAACTATGGCTACACCTTC
TRBJ2-5,-,TRBV12-3/TRBV12-4,-,CASSLTVWETQYF,TGTGCCAGCAGTTTAACCGTGTGGGAGACCCAGTACTTC
TRBJ2-6,-,TRBV27,-,CASRAPPSGANVLTF,TGTGCCAGCAGAGCACCGCCGTCTGGGGCCAACGTCCTGACTTTC
TRBJ2-5,-,TRBV27,-,CASSRATGQETQYF,TGTGCCAGCAGTCGCGCCACCGGACAAGAGACCCAGTACTTC
TRBJ1-1,-,TRBV7-2,-,CASSRRSTANTEAFF,TGTGCCAGCAGCCGCCGGTCGACGGCGAACACTGAAGCTTTCTTT
TRBJ1-5,-,TRBV29-1,-,CSAKGQGSQPQHF,TGCAGCGCAAAAGGGCAGGGATCTCAGCCCCAGCATTTT
TRBJ2-3,few,TRBV7-3,-,CASSSDNTDTQYF,TGTGCCAGCAGCTCGGACAACACAGATACGCAGTATTTT
TRBJ2-3,few,TRBV10-2,-,CASSEWGLSTDTQYF,TGCGCCAGCAGTGAGTGGGGCCTAAGCACAGATACGCAGTATTTT
TRBJ2-3,-,TRBV6-5,TRBD2,CASSLRYGGYADTQYF,TGTGCCAGCAGTTTACGGTACGGGGGGTATGCAGATACGCAGTATTTT
TRBJ2-7,-,TRBV20-1,-,CSARGAGDGRTISYEQYF,TGCAGTGCTAGAGGTGCAGGGGACGGAAGAACAATCTCCTACGAGCAGTACTTC
TRBJ2-2,-,TRBV6-5,-,CASNQGLDTGELFF,TGTGCCAGCAACCAGGGGTTGGACACCGGGGAGCTGTTTTTT
TRBJ1-2,-,TRBV5-8,-,CASSLYTF,TGTGCCAGCAGTCTTTACACCTTC
TRBJ1-5,-,TRBV5-6,-,CASSRLTDSNQPQHF,TGTGCCAGCAGCAGATTAACGGACAGCAATCAGCCCCAGCATTTT
TRBJ2-5,many,TRBV29-1,-,CSVEGTLKEETQYF,TGCAGCGTTGAAGGGACCCTAAAGGAAGAGACCCAGTACTTC
TRBJ2-2,-,TRBV28,TRBD1,CASSFRTGGAGTGELFF,TGTGCCAGCAGTTTCAGAACAGGGGGCGCGGGCACCGGGGAGCTGTTTTTT
TRBJ2-2,once,TRBV6-1,-,CASSEAVTGELFF,TGTGCCAGCAGTGAAGCCGTCACCGGGGAGCTGTTTTTT
TRBJ1-2,-,TRBV12-3/TRBV12-4,-,CASRAGTSYGYTF,TGTGCCAGCAGGGCCGGGACTTCCTATGGCTACACCTTC